A selection of T cell receptor beta chains follows, all from one sample in a study of cytomegalovirus exposure and HLA in healthy donors. Libraries were prepared by immunoSEQ multiplex PCR; TCRdb keeps only in-frame clonotypes and omits some of them. The sample contains about 180,000 clones, roughly 86% of which appear only once. The sequenced material came from PBMCs. Receptors were obtained from a man between 18 and 29 years old in good health and CMV-seropositive. The CDR3 runs from the conserved cysteine through the conserved F or W. The order of the fields is clone size, V gene, J gene, D gene, CDR3 protein. The D gene is left open where the match is weak. Some rows have no size entry. The others give once, few or many, or a class for an expanded clone.

clone size: NA; V gene: TRBV5-6; J gene: TRBJ1-2; D gene: NA; CDR3 protein: CASSKLEGYTF
clone size: NA; V gene: TRBV13; J gene: TRBJ2-3; D gene: TRBD2; CDR3 protein: CASRAGGPGTDTQYF
clone size: NA; V gene: TRBV13; J gene: TRBJ2-1; D gene: TRBD1; CDR3 protein: CASRDRAYNEQFF
clone size: NA; V gene: TRBV7-2; J gene: TRBJ2-7; D gene: TRBD2; CDR3 protein: CASSLRGTSGRVHF
clone size: NA; V gene: TRBV4-2; J gene: TRBJ1-5; D gene: NA; CDR3 protein: CASSQIEGNQPQHF
clone size: once; V gene: TRBV11-2; J gene: TRBJ2-1; D gene: NA; CDR3 protein: CASSLEGPQFF
clone size: NA; V gene: TRBV27; J gene: NA; D gene: TRBD1; CDR3 protein: CASSPRTGDYEQYF
clone size: NA; V gene: TRBV12-1; J gene: TRBJ2-7; D gene: NA; CDR3 protein: CASGLGGREGTYEQYF
clone size: NA; V gene: TRBV19; J gene: TRBJ2-2; D gene: TRBD2; CDR3 protein: CASSRGLAGEKVTGELFF
clone size: NA; V gene: TRBV20-1; J gene: TRBJ2-1; D gene: NA; CDR3 protein: CSARQYNEQFF
clone size: few; V gene: TRBV27; J gene: TRBJ1-6; D gene: TRBD1; CDR3 protein: CASSGTGSGSPLHF
clone size: NA; V gene: TRBV5-1; J gene: TRBJ2-1; D gene: TRBD2; CDR3 protein: CASSHGGEQFF
clone size: NA; V gene: TRBV7-8; J gene: TRBJ2-7; D gene: NA; CDR3 protein: CASSLGGAGSYEQYF